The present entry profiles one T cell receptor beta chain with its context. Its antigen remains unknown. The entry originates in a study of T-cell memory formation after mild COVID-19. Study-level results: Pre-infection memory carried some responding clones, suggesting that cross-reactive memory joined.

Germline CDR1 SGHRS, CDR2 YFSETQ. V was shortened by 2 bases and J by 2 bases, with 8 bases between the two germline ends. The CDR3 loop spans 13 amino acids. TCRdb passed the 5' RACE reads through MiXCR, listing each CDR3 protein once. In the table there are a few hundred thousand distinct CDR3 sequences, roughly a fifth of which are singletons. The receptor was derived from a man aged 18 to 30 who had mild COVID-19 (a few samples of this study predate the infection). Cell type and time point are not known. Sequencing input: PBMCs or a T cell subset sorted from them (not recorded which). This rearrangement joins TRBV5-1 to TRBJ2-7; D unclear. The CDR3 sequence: CASSFGLTYEQYF. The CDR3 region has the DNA TGCGCCAGCAGCTTCGGGTTAACCTACGAGCAGTACTTC.